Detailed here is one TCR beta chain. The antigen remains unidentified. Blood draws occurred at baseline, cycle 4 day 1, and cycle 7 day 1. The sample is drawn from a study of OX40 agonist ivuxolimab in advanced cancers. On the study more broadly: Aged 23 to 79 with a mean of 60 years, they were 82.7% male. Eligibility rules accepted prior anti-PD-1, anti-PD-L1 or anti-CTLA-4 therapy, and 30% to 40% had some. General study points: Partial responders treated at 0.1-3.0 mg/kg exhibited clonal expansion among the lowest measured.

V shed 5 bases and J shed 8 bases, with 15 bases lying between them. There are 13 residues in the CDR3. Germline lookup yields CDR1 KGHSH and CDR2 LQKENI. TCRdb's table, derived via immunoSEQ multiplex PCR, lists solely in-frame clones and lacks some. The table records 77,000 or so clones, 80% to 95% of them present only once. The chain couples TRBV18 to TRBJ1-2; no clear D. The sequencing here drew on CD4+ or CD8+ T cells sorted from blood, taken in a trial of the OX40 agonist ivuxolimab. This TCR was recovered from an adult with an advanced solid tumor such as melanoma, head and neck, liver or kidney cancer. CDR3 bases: TGTGCCAGCTCATCCTCCGGGCCTCGGGGCTACACCTTC. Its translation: CASSSSGPRGYTF.